This T cell receptor (beta chain) stems from a study of monozygotic twins with cystic fibrosis. The ends were cut back, 3 bases at V and 4 bases at J, with 13 bases in the middle. The CDR3 covers 15 residues. The germline CDR1 and CDR2 sequences are PRHDT and FYEKMQ (reference sequence). The repertoire was sequenced with immunoSEQ multiplex PCR; TCRdb's copy has only in-frame clones and lacks some. The table has 30,000 to 35,000 clones, just over 65% seen once. On this clone: The antigen is undetermined.

Points from the study as a whole: Median Simpson clonality of approximately 0.0091 suggested naive T cells predominated. Unrelated CF individuals shared fewer identical clonotypes than monozygotic CF twins.

This TCR was recovered from a girl aged 10-17 years with cystic fibrosis. The sample was blood. The chain couples TRBV13 to TRBJ2-1, with D uncertain. In DNA, the CDR3 is TGTGCCAGCAGCTTTACAGCGCTAACATACAATGAGCAGTTCTTC. Protein product: CASSFTALTYNEQFF.